This record covers a single TCR beta chain. The antigen remains undetermined. This sample stems from a study of cytotoxic CD8 clonotypes in ibrutinib-treated CLL. The sequencing depth, 1 in 200,000 to 1 in 1 million T cells, was the target. This table comes from immunoSEQ multiplex PCR, and its TCRdb copy is limited to in-frame clones, with some not included. The sample lists 140,000 to 150,000 clones, 60% to 85% seen once, with 4.5% to 6.5% in the top ten. Trimming pared 2 bases from V and 1 base from J, leaving 7 bases between. The CDR3 has 14 amino acids. Germline V gene data show CDR1 as SGDLS and CDR2 as YYNGEE. Findings and caveats of the study: The clonality went up when patients responded to ibrutinib and dropped back toward baseline at progression. Clonality was higher at baseline than in age-matched healthy donors and tracked circulating CD8+ T-cell counts.

This specimen consisted of PBMCs, obtained after 24 months of ibrutinib treatment. The source of this sequence is a human donor with chronic lymphocytic leukemia. The chain is built from TRBV9 and TRBJ2-1; no reliable D call. CDR3 amino acids: CASSVHGSYNEQFF. The DNA of the CDR3 is TGTGCCAGCAGCGTTCATGGATCCTACAATGAGCAGTTCTTC.